This T cell receptor (beta chain) is from a study of CD8+CD57+ T cells in acquired aplastic anemia (dated by TCRdb to 2016 to 2018). Regarding the study in general: On average, sorted CD4+ and CD8+ cells yielded roughly 3.4 ug of extracted DNA, with a range of roughly 0.19 to 27.4 ug. Mean read counts for healthy donor samples were about 10.8 million for CD4+ cells and some 12 million for CD8+ cells.

The CDR3 contains 12 residues, cysteine and phenylalanine counted. The only DNA kept is the CDR3, 36 bases in frame from the first base. At the junction V is shortened by 6 bases and J by 2 bases, with 8 bases in between. CDR1 and CDR2 (MNHNS, SASEGT) derive from the germline V gene. Summary of the overall study and its limitations: Between patients and healthy controls, no significant difference in CD8+ Simpson's diversity was found (P=0.060). Although roughly 30 CD8+ CDR3 sequences were shared by patients and controls, these sequences appeared highly expressed in patients and within the immunodominant clones of patients.

TCR repertoires of sorted CD4+ and CD8+ blood T cells from severe aplastic anemia patients and healthy subjects were deep-sequenced in the study. Ficoll-Paque density gradient centrifugation was used to isolate peripheral blood mononuclear cells. Before DNA extraction, CD4+ and CD8+ T cells were sorted with FACS or magnetic beads. This clonotype was counted ten times or more. Its antigen is unknown. The sample holds no much larger clone one base away, and base qualities are not on file. Genomic DNA served as template for TCR beta VDJ combination and CDR3 sequence profiling. TCR repertoire sequencing was run on an Illumina HiSeq 2000. The authors' analysis ran thus. TRBV/TRBJ rearrangement plots, CDR3 size and DJ length profiles, and Simpson's diversity index were used to evaluate the repertoires. The most abundant DNA sequence in the deep sequencing data was defined as the immunodominant clone. CDR3 amino acid sequences were screened for sharing across subjects and were compared with published repertoires and the VDJdb database. TCRdb's own reprocessing of the public reads used fastp at Q25 and MiXCR and kept productive beta chains. CDR3 protein duplicates are merged, each entry listing the most common genes and DNA. TCRdb, not the original authors, processed these V and J calls. This sample holds about 190,000 distinct CDR3 sequences; less than 65% were observed only once. The leading ten clones occupy 16% of the sample.

The sequence is built from TRBV6-1 and TRBJ2-7, with the D gene not confidently named. The sample comprised sorted CD4+, CD8+, or CD8+CD57+ T cells (not recorded which) from PBMCs. This clonotype was obtained from a human donor in good health, serving as a control. The CDR3 sequence is CASSGYTYEQYF. The nucleotides are TGTGCCAGCAGCGGATATACCTACGAGCAGTACTTC.